Below, 4 T cell receptor beta chains from the same sample are listed, as sequenced in a study of OX40 agonist ivuxolimab in advanced cancers. Assay: immunoSEQ multiplex PCR; the TCRdb copy retains only in-frame clones and omits some. The sample yields around 79,000 clones, more than 75% seen once. Sample: CD4+ or CD8+ T cells sorted from blood, taken in a trial of the OX40 agonist ivuxolimab. Receptor source: an adult with an advanced solid tumor such as melanoma, head and neck, liver or kidney cancer.

This chain connects TRBV7-8 to TRBJ1-2; a weak D match, TRBD1 (6 bases). The CDR3 spans 14 residues. Trimming took 2 bases from V and 8 from J, leaving 15 bases between them. From germline, CDR1 is SGHVS and CDR2 FQNEAQ. The CDR3, as DNA: TGTGCCAGCAGCTTACAGGGGCAGGGCCTAGGCTACACCTTC. Protein: CASSLQGQGLGYTF.

This chain links TRBV18 with TRBJ1-2, with 7 positions matching TRBD1. The CDR3 consists of 15 residues. Germline V gene data show CDR1 as KGHSH and CDR2 as LQKENI. V was clipped by 3 bases and J by 9 bases; unmatched bases: 13. The CDR3 is CASSPRSGGLRSYTF. Written as DNA, the CDR3 is TGTGCCAGCTCACCTCGTTCAGGGGGATTGCGGAGCTACACCTTC.

V usage is TRBV9 and J usage is TRBJ2-2; no clear D gene. Per the germline V gene, CDR1 is SGDLS and CDR2 is YYNGEE. Trimming shortened V by 4 bases and J by 0 bases, and 13 bases separated the two germline ends. The CDR3 sequence is 16 residues long. CDR3 protein: CASSPPAGANTGELFF. The CDR3 nucleotides are TGTGCCAGCAGCCCCCCGGCAGGAGCGAACACCGGGGAGCTGTTTTTT.

The rearrangement uses TRBV28 and TRBJ2-7; 7 bases map to TRBD1. In germline, CDR1 is MDHEN, CDR2 SYDVKM. This CDR3 comprises 15 residues. The V gene end was trimmed by 3 bases and the J gene end by 1 base; junction bases not matched to a gene: 6. CDR3 amino acids: CASSLRGRRSYEQYF. The CDR3 coding sequence is TGTGCCAGCAGTTTGAGGGGGCGTAGGTCCTACGAGCAGTACTTC.